This is a list of T cell receptor beta chains from one sample in a study of Tregs in tolerant kidney transplant recipients. The assay was immunoSEQ multiplex PCR, and TCRdb's table has in-frame clones only and misses some. The table records 55,000 to 75,000 clones, around 87% of them present only once. Sequenced here: CD4+ T cells from blood (PBMCs), sampled 6 months after the transplant. These receptors came from a human patient who received a combined kidney and bone marrow transplant. The T cells may partly be graft donor cells. The CDR3 runs from the conserved cysteine through the conserved F or W. The D gene is left open where the match is weak. Clone size is not always given. Where it is, it says once, few, many or a class for expanded clones.

d_call cdr3_length j_call v_call clone_size cdr3_nt cdr3_aa
. 15 TRBJ2-2 TRBV11-3 once TGTGCCAGCAGCTTAGGGGGGGTCGGCACCGGGGAGCTGTTTTTT CASSLGGVGTGELFF
TRBD2 15 TRBJ2-3 TRBV5-6 . TGTGCCAGCAGCTTGTTCGGGGGGATCACAGATACGCAGTATTTT CASSLFGGITDTQYF
TRBD2 15 TRBJ2-1 TRBV7-2 . TGTGCCAGCAGGGATAGCGGGAGGGGGTACAATGAGCAGTTCTTC CASRDSGRGYNEQFF
. 12 TRBJ2-7 TRBV6-5 . TGTGCCAGCGGAAAACTAGGGAAGGCGGTTTACTTC CASGKLGKAVYF
. 16 TRBJ2-2 TRBV7-3 . TGTGCCAGCAGCGCCCACGCGGGGAGAAATGGCGGGGAGCTGTTTTTT CASSAHAGRNGGELFF
TRBD1 15 TRBJ2-5 TRBV15 few TGTGCCACCAGCACCCGGGACAGGGGGCGAGAGACCCAGTACTTC CATSTRDRGRETQYF
TRBD2 15 TRBJ2-3 TRBV18 . TGTGCCAGCTCACCACCGGGACTAGCCTTGAATACGCAGTATTTT CASSPPGLALNTQYF
TRBD1 16 TRBJ1-3 TRBV19 few TGTGCCAGTAGTATCTATCAGGGGGCGGTTGGAAACACCATATATTTT CASSIYQGAVGNTIYF
. 12 TRBJ2-2 TRBV5-1 . TGCGCCAGCAGCTTCGGTGTCGGGGAGCTGTTTTTT CASSFGVGELFF
. 14 TRBJ2-7 TRBV12-5 . TGTGCTAGTGGTTTGTCCGGGGGAGCCTACGAGCAGTACTTC CASGLSGGAYEQYF
TRBD2 13 TRBJ2-3 TRBV6-5 . TGTGCCACAACTAGCGGTAGCACAGATACGCAGTATTTT CATTSGSTDTQYF
TRBD2 13 TRBJ2-2 TRBV2 . TGTGCCAGTGGACTAGCGGGGACCGGGGAGCTGTTTTTT CASGLAGTGELFF
TRBD1 14 TRBJ2-5 TRBV19 . TGTGCCAGTAGTGGAGGGACAGGAGGAGAGACCCAGTACTTC CASSGGTGGETQYF
. 16 TRBJ2-6 TRBV27 . TGTGCCAGCAGGCTCAGGGGAGGGATGGGGGCCAACGTCCTGACTTTC CASRLRGGMGANVLTF
. 13 TRBJ2-7 TRBV6-5 . TGTGCCAGCAGTTACAACAGGGCCTACGAGCAGTACTTC CASSYNRAYEQYF
. 13 TRBJ1-1 TRBV6-1 . TGTGCCAGCAGCCCAACACGGAACACTGAAGCTTTCTTT CASSPTRNTEAFF
. 13 TRBJ2-2 TRBV4-3 . TGCGCCAGCAGCAATAGGAACACCGGGGAGCTGTTTTTT CASSNRNTGELFF
. 18 TRBJ1-4 TRBV7-6 . TGTGCCAGCAGCCAACGGGTAGGGGGATTGGTGGGAGAGGAGAAACTGTTTTTT CASSQRVGGLVGEEKLFF
. 18 TRBJ1-5 TRBV19 once TGTGCCAGCAAATCCCGCTGGGGGGGCGTTTATAGCAATCAGCCCCAGCATTTT CASKSRWGGVYSNQPQHF
TRBD1 16 TRBJ1-2 TRBV5-1 once TGCGCCAGCAGCCGAACCCAGGGGGTTGAAATCTATGGCTACACCTTC CASSRTQGVEIYGYTF
TRBD1 15 TRBJ2-7 TRBV28 . TGTGCCAGCAGTTCGGGACAGGGAGGGACCTACGAGCAGTACTTC CASSSGQGGTYEQYF
TRBD2 18 TRBJ2-1 TRBV4-2 . TGTGCCAGCAGCCAAGTGGGCCGAGAAATAGCGGGATTATTTCAGCAGTTCTTC CASSQVGREIAGLFQQFF
. 11 TRBJ1-1 TRBV20-1 . TGCAGTGGAGGCCCCAACACTGAAGCTTTCTTT CSGGPNTEAFF
. 15 TRBJ2-1 TRBV11-2 . TGTGCCAGCAGCCTTACGGCAGGCCGGAGGGATGAGCAGTTCTTC CASSLTAGRRDEQFF
. 19 TRBJ2-7 TRBV11-3 . TGTGCCAGCAGCTTGTCTAGGGGCCTCCAGAAGAGGGGGTCCTACGAGCAGTACTTC CASSLSRGLQKRGSYEQYF
. 17 TRBJ2-3 TRBV5-1 once TGCGCCAGCAGCTTAGACGGGTCGACCGGAAACACAGATACGCAGTATTTT CASSLDGSTGNTDTQYF